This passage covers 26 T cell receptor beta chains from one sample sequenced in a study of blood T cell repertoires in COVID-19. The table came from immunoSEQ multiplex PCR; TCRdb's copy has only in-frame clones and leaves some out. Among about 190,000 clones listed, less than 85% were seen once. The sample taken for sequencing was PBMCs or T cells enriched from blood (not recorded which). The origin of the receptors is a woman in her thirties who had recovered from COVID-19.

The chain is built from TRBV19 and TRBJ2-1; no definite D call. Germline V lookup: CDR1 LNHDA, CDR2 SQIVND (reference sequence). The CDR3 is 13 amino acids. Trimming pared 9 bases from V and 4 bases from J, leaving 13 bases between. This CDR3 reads CASSLPGYNEQFF. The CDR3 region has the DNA TGTGCCAGCTCCCTACCGGGTTACAATGAGCAGTTCTTC.

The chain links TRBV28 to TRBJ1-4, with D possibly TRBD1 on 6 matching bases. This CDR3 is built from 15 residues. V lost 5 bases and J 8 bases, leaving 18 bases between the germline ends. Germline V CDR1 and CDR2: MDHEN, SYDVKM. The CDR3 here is CASSIPRGGREKLFF. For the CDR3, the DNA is TGTGCCAGCAGTATCCCCAGGGGAGGGAGGGAAAAACTGTTTTTT.

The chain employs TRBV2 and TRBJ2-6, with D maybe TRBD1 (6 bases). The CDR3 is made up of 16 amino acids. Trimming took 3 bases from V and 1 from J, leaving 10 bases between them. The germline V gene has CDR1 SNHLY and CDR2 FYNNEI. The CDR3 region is CASSEGHLSGANVLTF. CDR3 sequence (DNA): TGTGCCAGCAGTGAGGGACACCTTTCTGGGGCCAACGTCCTGACTTTC.

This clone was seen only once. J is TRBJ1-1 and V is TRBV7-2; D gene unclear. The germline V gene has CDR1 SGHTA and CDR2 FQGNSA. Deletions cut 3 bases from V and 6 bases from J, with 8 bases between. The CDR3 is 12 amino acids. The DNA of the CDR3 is TGTGCCAGCAGCTTCGGTCTGCCTGAAGCTTTCTTT. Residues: CASSFGLPEAFF.

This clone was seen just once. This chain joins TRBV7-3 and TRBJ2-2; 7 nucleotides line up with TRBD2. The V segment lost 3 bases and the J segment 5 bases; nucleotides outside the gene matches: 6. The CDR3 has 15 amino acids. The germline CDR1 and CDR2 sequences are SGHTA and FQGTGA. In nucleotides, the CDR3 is TGTGCCAGCAGCTTCGGACTAGGCCGGACCGGGGAGCTGTTTTTT. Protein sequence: CASSFGLGRTGELFF.

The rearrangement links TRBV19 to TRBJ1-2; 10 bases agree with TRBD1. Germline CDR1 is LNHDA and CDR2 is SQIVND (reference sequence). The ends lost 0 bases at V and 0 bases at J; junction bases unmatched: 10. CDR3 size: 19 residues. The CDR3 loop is CASSIDPGQGKFTNYGYTF. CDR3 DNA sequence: TGTGCCAGTAGTATAGATCCGGGACAGGGGAAGTTTACTAACTATGGCTACACCTTC.

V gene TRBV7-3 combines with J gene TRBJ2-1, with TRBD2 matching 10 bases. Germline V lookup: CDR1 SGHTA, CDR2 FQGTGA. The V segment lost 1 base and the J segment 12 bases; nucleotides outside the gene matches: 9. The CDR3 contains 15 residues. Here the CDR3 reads CASSLNPAGGPVQFF. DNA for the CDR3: TGTGCCAGCAGCTTAAATCCAGCGGGAGGGCCGGTGCAGTTCTTC.

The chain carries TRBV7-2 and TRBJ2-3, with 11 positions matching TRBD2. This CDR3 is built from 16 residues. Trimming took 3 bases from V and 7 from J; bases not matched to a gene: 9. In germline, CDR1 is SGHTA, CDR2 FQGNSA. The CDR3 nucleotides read TGTGCCAGCAGCTTGATTTTGGCTAGCGGGAGGCATACGCAGTATTTT. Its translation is CASSLILASGRHTQYF. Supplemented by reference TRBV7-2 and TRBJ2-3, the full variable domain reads GAGVSQSPSNKVTEKGKDVELRCDPISGHTALYWYRQSLGQGLEFLIYFQGNSAPDKSGLPSDRFSAERTGGSVSTLTIQRTQQEDSAVYLCASSLILASGRHTQYFGPGTRLTVL.

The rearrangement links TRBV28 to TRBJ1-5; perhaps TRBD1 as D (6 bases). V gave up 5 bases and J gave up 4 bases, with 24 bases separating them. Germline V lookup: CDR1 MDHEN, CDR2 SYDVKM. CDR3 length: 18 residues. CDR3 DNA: TGTGCCAGCAGTGTACACCGGGGGGCAATTCAAAGGAATCAGCCCCAGCATTTT. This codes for CASSVHRGAIQRNQPQHF.

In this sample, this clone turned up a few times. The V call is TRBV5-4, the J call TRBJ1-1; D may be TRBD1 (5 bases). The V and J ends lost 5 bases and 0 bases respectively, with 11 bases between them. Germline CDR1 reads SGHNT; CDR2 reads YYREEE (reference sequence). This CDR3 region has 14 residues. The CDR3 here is CASRVAGLNTEAFF. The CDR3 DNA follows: TGTGCCAGCAGGGTCGCGGGACTGAACACTGAAGCTTTCTTT.

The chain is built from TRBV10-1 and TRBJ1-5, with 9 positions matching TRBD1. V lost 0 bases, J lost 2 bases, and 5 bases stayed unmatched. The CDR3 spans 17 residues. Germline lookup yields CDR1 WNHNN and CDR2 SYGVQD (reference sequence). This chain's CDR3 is CASSESEDRGRNQPQHF. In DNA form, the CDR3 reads TGCGCCAGCAGTGAGTCGGAGGACAGGGGACGCAATCAGCCCCAGCATTTT.

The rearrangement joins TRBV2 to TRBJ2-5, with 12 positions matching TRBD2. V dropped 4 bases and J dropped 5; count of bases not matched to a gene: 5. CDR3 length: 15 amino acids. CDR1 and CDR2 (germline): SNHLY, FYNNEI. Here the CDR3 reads CASSASGGAGETQYF. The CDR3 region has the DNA TGTGCCAGCAGTGCTAGCGGGGGGGCCGGGGAGACCCAGTACTTC.

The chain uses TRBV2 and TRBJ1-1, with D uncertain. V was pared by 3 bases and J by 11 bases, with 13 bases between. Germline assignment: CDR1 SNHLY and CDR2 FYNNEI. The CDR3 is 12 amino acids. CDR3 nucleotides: TGTGCCAGCAGTGACTACAGTATTCAGGCTTTCTTT. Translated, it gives CASSDYSIQAFF.

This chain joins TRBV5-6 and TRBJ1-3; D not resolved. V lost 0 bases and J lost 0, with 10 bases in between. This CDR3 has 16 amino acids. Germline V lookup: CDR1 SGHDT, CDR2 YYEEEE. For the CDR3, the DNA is TGTGCCAGCAGCTTGGGCCCACTTATCTCTGGAAACACCATATATTTT. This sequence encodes CASSLGPLISGNTIYF.

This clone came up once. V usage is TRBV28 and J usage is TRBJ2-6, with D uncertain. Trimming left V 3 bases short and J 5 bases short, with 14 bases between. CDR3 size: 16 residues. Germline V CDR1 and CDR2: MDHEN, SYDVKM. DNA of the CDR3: TGTGCCAGCAGTTTGGTCCTGACTCCCCGGGCCAACGTCCTGACTTTC. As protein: CASSLVLTPRANVLTF.

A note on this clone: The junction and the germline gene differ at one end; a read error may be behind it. DNA of the CDR3: TGTGCCAGCAGTGAGATAGGGAGGTTTAACATCGGGGAGCTGTTTTTT. Its translation is CASSEIGRFNIGELFF. The genes are TRBV2 and TRBJ2-2, with a possible D match to TRBD2 (6 bases). Looked up from germline, CDR1 is SNHLY and CDR2 is FYNNEI. The CDR3 is 16 amino acids.

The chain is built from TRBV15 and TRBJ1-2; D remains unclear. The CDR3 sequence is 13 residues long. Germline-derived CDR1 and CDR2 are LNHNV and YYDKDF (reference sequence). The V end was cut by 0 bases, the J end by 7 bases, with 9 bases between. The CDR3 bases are TGTGCCACCAGCAGAGATCTAGGCCCTGGCTACACCTTC. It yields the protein CATSRDLGPGYTF.

The CDR3 DNA reads as TGTGCCAGCAGTATAGCGGTTCGAACAGATACGCAGTATTTT. It yields the protein CASSIAVRTDTQYF. The J gene is TRBJ2-3, the V gene TRBV5-4, with D perhaps TRBD2 (6 bases). The ends were cut back, 5 bases at V and 3 bases at J, with 13 bases in the middle. CDR1 is SGHNT, CDR2 YYREEE, per germline (reference sequence). This CDR3 region has 14 residues.

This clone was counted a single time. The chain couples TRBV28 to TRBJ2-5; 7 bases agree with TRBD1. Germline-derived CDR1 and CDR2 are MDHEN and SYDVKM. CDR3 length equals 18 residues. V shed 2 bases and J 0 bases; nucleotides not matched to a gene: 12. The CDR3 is CASSLGARGTFYQETQYF. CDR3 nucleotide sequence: TGTGCCAGCAGTTTAGGGGCCAGGGGGACGTTTTACCAAGAGACCCAGTACTTC.

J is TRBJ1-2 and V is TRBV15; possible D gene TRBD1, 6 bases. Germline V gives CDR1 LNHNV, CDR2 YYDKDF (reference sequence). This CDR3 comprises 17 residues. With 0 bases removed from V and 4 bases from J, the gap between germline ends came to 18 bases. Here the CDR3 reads CATSRDVGGANSYGYTF. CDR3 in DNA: TGTGCCACCAGCAGAGATGTAGGGGGGGCTAATAGCTATGGCTACACCTTC.

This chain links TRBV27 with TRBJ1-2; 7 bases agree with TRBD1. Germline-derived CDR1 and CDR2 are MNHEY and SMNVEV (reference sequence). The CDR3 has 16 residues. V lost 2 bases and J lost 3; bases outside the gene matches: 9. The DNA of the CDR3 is TGTGCCAGCAGTTTAACCCGACAGGGTGGGGACTATGGCTACACCTTC. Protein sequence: CASSLTRQGGDYGYTF.

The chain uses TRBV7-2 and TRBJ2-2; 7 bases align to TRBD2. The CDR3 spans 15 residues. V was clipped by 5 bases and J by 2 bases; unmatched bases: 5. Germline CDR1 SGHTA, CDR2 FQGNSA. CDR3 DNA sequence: TGTGCCAGCAGCACCGGACTAGTTAACACCGGGGAGCTGTTTTTT. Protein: CASSTGLVNTGELFF.

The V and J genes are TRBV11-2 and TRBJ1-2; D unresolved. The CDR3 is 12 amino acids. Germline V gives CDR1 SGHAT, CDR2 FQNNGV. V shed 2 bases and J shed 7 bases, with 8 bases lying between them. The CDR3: CASSLKGSGYTF. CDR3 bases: TGTGCCAGCAGCTTAAAAGGGAGTGGCTACACCTTC. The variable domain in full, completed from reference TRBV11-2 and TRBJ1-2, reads EAGVAQSPRYKIIEKRQSVAFWCNPISGHATLYWYQQILGQGPKLLIQFQNNGVVDDSQLPKDRFSAERLKGVDSTLKIQPAKLEDSAVYLCASSLKGSGYTFGSGTRLTVV.

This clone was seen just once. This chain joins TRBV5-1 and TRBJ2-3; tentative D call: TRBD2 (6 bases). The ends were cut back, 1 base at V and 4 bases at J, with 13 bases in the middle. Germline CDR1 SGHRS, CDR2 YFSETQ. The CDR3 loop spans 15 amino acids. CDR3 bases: TGCGCCAGCAGCTTGATCGGGAGAGCGGCAGATACGCAGTATTTT. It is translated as CASSLIGRAADTQYF.

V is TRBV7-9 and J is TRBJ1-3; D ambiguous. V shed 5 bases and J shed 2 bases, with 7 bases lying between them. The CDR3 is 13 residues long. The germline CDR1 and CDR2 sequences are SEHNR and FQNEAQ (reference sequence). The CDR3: CASSRVAGNTIYF. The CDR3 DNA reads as TGTGCCAGCAGCAGAGTTGCTGGAAACACCATATATTTT. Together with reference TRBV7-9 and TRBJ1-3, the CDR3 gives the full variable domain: DTGVSQNPRHKITKRGQNVTFRCDPISEHNRLYWYRQTLGQGPEFLTYFQNEAQLEKSRLLSDRFSAERPKGSFSTLEIQRTEQGDSAMYLCASSRVAGNTIYFGEGSWLTVV.

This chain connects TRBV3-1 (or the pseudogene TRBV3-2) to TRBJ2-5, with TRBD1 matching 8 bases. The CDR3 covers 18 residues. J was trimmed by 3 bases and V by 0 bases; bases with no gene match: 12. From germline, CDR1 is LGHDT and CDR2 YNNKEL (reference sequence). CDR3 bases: TGTGCCAGCAGCCAAGATCTCTTCCCCAAACAGGGGGAAGAGACCCAGTACTTC. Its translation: CASSQDLFPKQGEETQYF.